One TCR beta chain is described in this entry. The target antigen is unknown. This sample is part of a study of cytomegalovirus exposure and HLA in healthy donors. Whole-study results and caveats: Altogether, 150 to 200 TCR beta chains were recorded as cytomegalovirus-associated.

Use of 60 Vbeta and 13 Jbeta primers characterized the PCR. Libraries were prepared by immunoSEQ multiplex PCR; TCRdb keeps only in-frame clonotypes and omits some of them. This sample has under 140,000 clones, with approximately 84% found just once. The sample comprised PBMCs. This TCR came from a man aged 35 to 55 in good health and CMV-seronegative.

In nucleotides, the CDR3 is TGTGCCAGCAGCCAAGATGGGACAGGGGGCACCAACTCTGGAAACACCATATATTTT. Protein sequence: CASSQDGTGGTNSGNTIYF. V usage is TRBV4-2 and J usage is TRBJ1-3; TRBD1 aligns across 12 bases. The CDR3 has 19 amino acids. Losses at the gene ends were 0 bases for V and 0 bases for J; bases not matched to a gene: 6. Germline-derived CDR1 and CDR2 are LGHNA and YNFKEQ.